This T cell receptor (beta chain) stems from a study of cytomegalovirus exposure and HLA in healthy donors. Study information: Falling in the Caucasian-associated ancestry cluster were 81% of under 450 genotyped donors. General observations from the study: Earlier findings revealed that most TCR beta V segments proved productive either about 90% or about 30% of the time.

The ends were cut back, 5 bases at V and 6 bases at J, with 17 bases in the middle. Germline loops: CDR1 MNHEY, CDR2 SVGAGI. The CDR3 extends over 14 amino acids. The PCR used 60 Vbeta and 13 Jbeta primers. Clones were sequenced by immunoSEQ multiplex PCR, and TCRdb holds only the in-frame ones, with some missing. Among over 150,000 clones, roughly 80% were seen once, and the ten largest hold around 13%. As for this clone: Its antigen remains unknown.

Material: PBMCs. The chain uses TRBV6-5 and TRBJ2-7; a possible D gene is TRBD1 (6 bases). This TCR was recovered from a man aged 30 to 45 in good health and CMV-seropositive. CDR3: CASSRDIGSFEQYF. In DNA form, the CDR3 reads TGTGCCAGCAGTCGGGACATTGGGTCGTTCGAGCAGTACTTC.